Included here is one T cell receptor (beta chain) sequence, with context. No cognate antigen has been identified for it. No qualities accompany the bases; no much larger clone lies one base away. Receptor amplification or capture employed the immunoSEQ multiplex PCR assay. For the multiplex PCR, a mixture combining 60 forward primers for TCR Vbeta segments and 13 reverse primers for TCR Jbeta segments was used. A multiplex PCR assay on genomic DNA amplified the CDR3 region of rearranged TCR beta genes. Amplified TCR beta libraries were sequenced as 87-base-pair reads on the Illumina HiSeq System. The original methods were these. A later analysis tallied about 77 million unique TCR beta chains across the 700 or so repertoires, and around 9.9 million of those chains were shared by two or more donors. Raw reads were error-corrected and collapsed into unique sequences by a nearest-neighbor algorithm in which closely related sequences were merged to remove PCR and sequencing errors. V, D and J gene segments were assigned by aligning CDR3 sequences to IMGT reference sequences. Each retained sequence needed at least a six-nucleotide match to both a V gene segment and a J gene segment. Rearrangements were classified as productive when the CDR3 lacked stop codons and remained in frame with V and J, and all other rearrangements were classified as non-productive. CDR3 was defined by IMGT convention, running from the second conserved V-encoded cysteine to the conserved J-encoded phenylalanine. The earlier analysis of about 610 of the donors excluded sequences that lacked an unambiguous match to a single V gene segment. An earlier analysis of 550 to 650 of the donors classified V segments as functional when productive rearrangements were above 56.7% and as segregating when the standard deviation between donors was above 5%. A statistical classification framework was built for diagnosing cytomegalovirus status from the catalog of TCR beta chain sequences. In a later analysis, TCR nucleotide sequences were compared against IMGT/GENE-DB human TR gene sequences so that V and J genes could be assigned. In a later analysis, CDR3 sequences and most-parsimonious VDJ recombination scenarios were assigned using the TCRdist pipeline. In a later analysis, every TCR beta chain was defined by the combination of its CDR3 amino acid sequence and its V-gene family, and reads without a unique V-gene family were dropped. A later analysis removed 592 highly shared, low-generation-probability nucleotide sequences to deal with suspected cross-contamination and a sequencing artifact. In a later analysis, a clonal expansion index for each public chain was calculated from normalized within-repertoire ranks of inferred template counts. In a later analysis, generation probabilities were computed with a VDJ recombination model fitted to out-of-frame rearrangements, and the resulting probabilities were checked against IGoR. A later analysis scored TCR-TCR, TCR-HLA and TCR-CMV co-occurrence with hypergeometric tests, applying a repertoire-size bias correction to TCR pairs. In a later analysis, false discovery rates were estimated by permuting HLA or CMV assignments 20 times. In a later analysis, co-occurring TCRs were grouped using DBSCAN, with TCRdist sequence similarity added in when clustering inside HLA-allele-positive subsets. Repertoires with fewer than 30,000 or more than 120,000 public chains were left out of co-occurrence clustering, as were five repertoires with anomalous nucleotide sharing. TCRdb provides this immuneACCESS table in a form limited to in-frame rearrangements. Some clones are lacking; in checked studies, under half of them reflect an unresolved V gene, and why the rest are absent is not known. The V and J calls and the clone size are those of that table, but D and trimming were determined from the DNA. This sample comprises about 79,000 clones, less than 80% of them detected only once. The ten top clones hold about 6.9% of the sample.

The CDR3 spans 13 residues, from the cysteine through the phenylalanine. This entry keeps only the CDR3 DNA: 39 bases, framed from base 1. CDR1 is given as SGHAT and CDR2 as FQNNGV, both from the germline V gene. At the junction V is shortened by 1 base and J by 6 bases; bases outside the gene matches: 2. In total, approximately 690 healthy bone marrow donors made up the cohort. At the time of sampling, every cohort member was nominally healthy, though immune exposures that went unrecorded were likely present. The donor tested CMV seropositive and was one of the 289 seropositive cohort members. Every donor gave a peripheral blood sample, and the peripheral blood mononuclear cells from that sample were used for TCR beta sequencing. Genomic DNA was extracted from the blood cell samples with the Qiagen DNeasy Blood Extraction Kit. The data stem from a study of cytomegalovirus exposure and HLA in healthy donors (dated by TCRdb to about 2017). Looking at the study overall: According to an earlier analysis of 587 of the donors, about 180 million T cells yielded over 100 million unique TCR beta sequences and 276 Gb of sequence data. In a later analysis, previously published TCR beta repertoires from 550 to 700 donors were re-analyzed and high-resolution HLA genotyping was added so that TCR occurrence patterns could be studied. An early release covering approximately 600 HLA-typed donors comprised around 300 gigabases of sequencing data and 65 million to 100 million unique TCR sequences. To predict cytomegalovirus infection status, the study combined high-throughput TCR immunosequencing, statistical association of individual TCRs with disease status, and machine learning. A later genetic analysis used genome-wide SNP genotypes for about three fifths of the roughly 700 donors, treating that subset as a discovery cohort. Among the roughly 400 genotyped donors, approximately 81% belonged to the genetic ancestry cluster associated with self-reported Caucasian donors. To decide whether each TCR beta V gene segment behaved as functional or pseudogenic, an earlier analysis of approximately 600 of the donors relied on high-throughput TCR beta sequencing. The study used immunosequencing to profile the T cell repertoires of approximately 690 subjects and linked those repertoires to cytomegalovirus serostatus. Among around 400 genotyped donors of the cohort, an average of approximately 220,000 unique TCR beta nucleotide sequences was sequenced per donor, of which 15% to 20% were non-productive. Because of strong linkage in the cohort, five DR-DQ haplotypes were treated as single units for association and clustering. Donor age, sex, ethnicity and CMV serostatus were compiled together with the repertoire data. The aim of the study was to test whether cataloging public T cell receptors could identify signatures of past pathogen exposure. Besides the first cohort of 666 subjects, a separate validation cohort made up of some 110 different subjects was used. All discovery cohort repertoires had been generated on a single sequencing platform. Rather than using new phenotypic data, the later analysis identified candidate immune exposures from TCR beta sequences and from how often those sequences occurred across donors. Typing coverage differed by locus: A, B, C, DRB1 and DQB1 were typed in about 629-640 donors, DQA1 in approximately 520, DPA1 in around 580, and DPB1 in 400 to 480. HLA typing covered class I and class II loci at four-digit resolution. Points the paper makes about the study in general: Compared with equally common non-associated chains, HLA-associated TCR beta chains in a later analysis were more clonally expanded and had lower generation probabilities. Several of the top co-occurrence clusters appeared to be linked to parvovirus B19, influenza, CMV and Epstein-Barr virus, according to a later analysis. A later genetic analysis associated a missense DCLRE1C variant with V-gene and J-gene trimming of TCR beta chains, and an independent cohort replicated the association. A cluster of highly shared sequence variants was judged likely to represent a technical artifact of the sequencing pipeline. Compared with the roughly 700-donor mean, donors in an Asian-associated ancestry cluster had fewer N-insertions in productive TCRs, according to a later genetic analysis. The classifier was reported to diagnose cytomegalovirus status with high specificity and sensitivity in both the original and validation cohorts. The presence/absence analyses assumed that sequencing depth was roughly uniform across donors, and that assumption may not be true. Some IMGT-functional V segments, including TRBV6-2 and TRBV6-3, could not be told apart with the 87-base-pair reads, so those segments were excluded. Linkage disequilibrium might explain the correlated functional status among segregating V segments, but an unknown experimental factor could not be excluded. In a later analysis, 16,951 TCR beta sequences were associated with specific HLA alleles at a false discovery rate of 0.05. According to a later analysis, most CMV-associated TCR beta chains appeared to be HLA-restricted, and the HLA associations seemed to be driven largely by CMV exposure. Broadly in line with IMGT annotations, most TCR beta V segments showed up in productive rearrangements about 87% or about 30% of the time in an earlier analysis of 450 to 600 of the donors. A further reported finding was that TCR beta sequences accurately predicted the HLA-A and HLA-B alleles for most subjects in the first cohort. CMV serostatus was the only immune exposure information available for the cohort. The authors suggested that the approach could potentially be extended to other disease states and immunological phenotypes. This cohort had only TCR beta chains sequenced, and the lack of alpha or paired-chain data limited which features could be detected. In the study, some 160 TCR beta chains were listed as associated with cytomegalovirus. Most TCR sequences were observed very rarely across donors, whereas some public TCRs were present in many individuals. When HLA alleles, especially DR and DQ, strongly co-occurred, TCR associations were difficult to assign to individual alleles. In vitro tests confirmed that three of the cytomegalovirus-associated TCR beta chains recognize cytomegalovirus antigens. Because some donors lacked HLA typing at each locus, the association tests relied only on the typed subset. Because counts were too low, about 15 rarely observed V segments, including chromosome 9 orphons, were left out of the earlier analysis of about 500 of the donors. In a later analysis, TCR association rates were found to vary across HLA loci, with the most associated TCRs seen for DRB1 alleles and the fewest for HLA-C alleles.

The V and J genes are TRBV11-2 and TRBJ1-2; the central 7 bases match TRBD1. The sequencing sample was made of PBMCs. The TCR was taken from a woman in her forties or fifties in good health and CMV-seropositive. This receptor has the CDR3 CASSLVRGDGYTF. The DNA reads TGTGCCAGCAGCTTAGTCAGGGGGGATGGCTACACCTTC. The full variable domain, with segments outside the CDR3 supplied by the reference TRBV11-2 and TRBJ1-2 proteins, appears as EAGVAQSPRYKIIEKRQSVAFWCNPISGHATLYWYQQILGQGPKLLIQFQNNGVVDDSQLPKDRFSAERLKGVDSTLKIQPAKLEDSAVYLCASSLVRGDGYTFGSGTRLTVV.